The sequence of this T cell receptor beta chain was determined in a study of shared clonotypes between healthy human individuals. Overall study results and limits: Rarefaction showed sorted-subset sequencing was incomplete despite large depth. A few donors showed sharing of about 4.8% of naive CD4 clonotypes.

Several immunoSEQ 96-well plates shared each subset's DNA, each plate a replicate. Per sorted-subset replicate PCR, input was around 200 ng DNA, representing around 28,000 T cell genomes. The table came from immunoSEQ multiplex PCR; TCRdb's copy has only in-frame clones and leaves some out. The sample consists of about 2 million clones, about 95% of them appearing once. For this clone: The antigen is not known.

Naive CD8 cells, CD45RO-negative and positively selected for CCR7, excluded terminally differentiated effector memory CD45RA+ cells. The CDR3 runs to 18 residues. Germline-derived CDR1 and CDR2 are LGHNA and YSLEER. V was cut by 2 bases and J by 6 bases, with 23 bases left in between. The V gene is TRBV4-3, the J gene TRBJ2-1, with D possibly TRBD1 on 5 matching bases. Material for sequencing was naive CD8+ T cells sorted from blood. This receptor was identified in a man aged 18 to 30 in good health. The CDR3 bases are TGCGCCAGCAGCCAATTCCCCGAAGACAGCGAGTTATTCAATGAGCAGTTCTTC. Residues: CASSQFPEDSELFNEQFF.